Following are 8 T cell receptor beta chains from one sample sequenced in a study of blood T cell repertoires in COVID-19. The data were produced by immunoSEQ multiplex PCR, yet TCRdb's version contains in-frame clones alone and is incomplete. The sample has roughly 500,000 clones, roughly 88% seen once. Material for sequencing was peripheral blood. These receptors were taken from a human donor in a cohort sampled during active COVID-19.

This chain links TRBV7-2 with TRBJ1-2; 7 nucleotides match TRBD1. With V trimmed by 5 bases and J by 7 bases, 19 bases remained unmatched. CDR1 and CDR2 (germline): SGHTA, FQGNSA. The CDR3 has 17 residues. The CDR3 protein is CASSTGQARSSVGGYTF. In DNA, the CDR3 is TGTGCCAGCAGCACCGGACAGGCGCGTTCCTCGGTAGGTGGCTACACCTTC.

This clone has a handful of counts. The chain joins TRBV3-1 (or the pseudogene TRBV3-2) to TRBJ2-5, with D uncertain. Trimming removed 3 bases from V and 2 bases from J, with 4 bases in between. The germline gives CDR1 LGHDT, CDR2 YNNKEL (reference sequence). There are 12 residues in the CDR3. CDR3 nucleotides: TGTGCCAGCAGCCATGTACAAGAGACCCAGTACTTC. Its protein product is CASSHVQETQYF.

The V gene is TRBV29-1, the J gene TRBJ2-5, with 10 bases aligning to TRBD1. V was pared by 0 bases and J by 4 bases, with 8 bases of the junction left unmatched. The germline gives CDR1 SQVTM, CDR2 ANQGSEA. The CDR3 has 16 residues. The CDR3 loop reads CSVEEDGGQGVETQYF. CDR3 nucleotide sequence: TGCAGCGTTGAAGAGGATGGTGGACAGGGGGTAGAGACCCAGTACTTC.

The chain couples TRBV4-3 to TRBJ1-2; 8 bases align to TRBD1. V was pared by 3 bases and J by 6 bases, with 15 bases of the junction left unmatched. Germline values: CDR1 LGHNA, CDR2 YSLEER. The CDR3 is 17 amino acids. For the CDR3, the DNA is TGCGCCAGCAGCCAGGCTTACCGGGACAGGAAACGGAATGGCTACACCTTC. Translated: CASSQAYRDRKRNGYTF.

This clone was counted only a few times. This sequence joins TRBV3-1 (or the pseudogene TRBV3-2) and TRBJ1-1; 11 bases are a match to TRBD1. V was pared by 1 base and J by 5 bases, with 6 bases of the junction left unmatched. Germline V gene lookup returns CDR1 LGHDT and CDR2 YNNKEL (reference sequence). The CDR3 has 16 amino acids. For the CDR3, the DNA is TGTGCCAGCAGCCAAGGGACAGGGGGCAGAAGGACTGAAGCTTTCTTT. Residues: CASSQGTGGRRTEAFF.

The V call is TRBV4-3, the J call TRBJ1-2; TRBD1 aligns across 10 bases. J was trimmed by 8 bases and V by 5 bases; bases with no gene match: 5. The germline gives CDR1 LGHNA, CDR2 YSLEER. This CDR3 region has 13 residues. As DNA, the CDR3 is TGCGCCAGCAGCTCGGGACAGGGGAAAGGCTACACCTTC. Translating gives CASSSGQGKGYTF.

J is TRBJ1-1 and V is TRBV29-1; D not certain. Germline CDR1 reads SQVTM; CDR2 reads ANQGSEA. Trimming left V 4 bases short and J 6 bases short, with 18 bases between. The CDR3 is 14 residues long. In DNA form, the CDR3 reads TGCAGCGTTGGATGGGCCGGCGGGGTGTCTGAAGCTTTCTTT. This translates into CSVGWAGGVSEAFF. Drawing the rest from reference TRBV29-1 and TRBJ1-1, the complete variable domain is SAVISQKPSRDICQRGTSLTIQCQVDSQVTMMFWYRQQPGQSLTLIATANQGSEATYESGFVIDKFPISRPNLTFSTLTVSNMSPEDSSIYLCSVGWAGGVSEAFFGQGTRLTVV.

This chain uses TRBV6-5 with TRBJ2-5, with a tentative D call TRBD1 (6 bases). The V end lost 6 bases, the J end lost 5 bases, and 16 bases lay between the germline ends. In germline, CDR1 is MNHEY, CDR2 SVGAGI. The CDR3 covers 14 residues. The CDR3, as DNA: TGTGCCAGCAGACAGGGACGTTCTTGGGAGACCCAGTACTTC. Translated: CASRQGRSWETQYF.